A selection of T cell receptor beta chains follows, all from one sample in a study of blood T cell repertoires in COVID-19. Assay: immunoSEQ multiplex PCR; the TCRdb copy retains only in-frame clones and omits some. The sample holds roughly 250,000 clones, around 88% seen once. The sequenced sample was peripheral blood. The receptors shown here come from a man in his thirties or forties with acute or convalescent COVID-19. Both conserved end residues are part of each CDR3. The D gene is left open where the match is weak. Size tells how often a clone was seen (once, few, many) or the class of an expanded clone, and some rows leave it out.

d_call	clone_size	v_call	cdr3_length	j_call	cdr3_nt	cdr3_aa
-	few	TRBV12-3/TRBV12-4	12	TRBJ2-3	TGTGCCAGCAGTTTAGTAGCGAGGGCGCAGTATTTT	CASSLVARAQYF
TRBD1	-	TRBV19	15	TRBJ1-2	TGTGCCAGTAGTTTTCCGGGACAGGGAAACTATGGCTACACCTTC	CASSFPGQGNYGYTF
TRBD1	-	TRBV11-2	15	TRBJ1-3	TGTGCCAGCAGCTTAGTAAGGGGGCCAGGAAACACCATATATTTT	CASSLVRGPGNTIYF
TRBD1	-	TRBV18	16	TRBJ2-1	TGTGCCAGCTCAACGGGGACAGGTGGGTCCTACAATGAGCAGTTCTTC	CASSTGTGGSYNEQFF
-	-	TRBV28	15	TRBJ2-5	TGTGCCAGCAGTCTCTTTCAGCGGGCCCAAGAGACCCAGTACTTC	CASSLFQRAQETQYF
TRBD1	-	TRBV6-5	15	TRBJ2-3	TGTGCCAGCACCCCAGACAGGGCCATGGCAGATACGCAGTATTTT	CASTPDRAMADTQYF
-	-	TRBV2	16	TRBJ1-4	TGTGCCAGCGCACCAACCGGCGGGGGGCCTGGTGAAAAACTGTTTTTT	CASAPTGGGPGEKLFF
TRBD1	-	TRBV28	16	TRBJ1-2	TGTGCCAGCAGCCCACGGACAGGGGATTTTACCTATGGCTACACCTTC	CASSPRTGDFTYGYTF
TRBD1	once	TRBV19	15	TRBJ1-5	TGTGCCAGTAGAGGGGGCGAGACAGTCAATCAGCCCCAGCATTTT	CASRGGETVNQPQHF
-	-	TRBV5-4	12	TRBJ2-2	TGTGCCAGCAGCTTGGCGGGTAGGGAGCTGTTTTTT	CASSLAGRELFF
TRBD1	-	TRBV2	14	TRBJ2-1	TGTGCCAGTATTGGACAGGGGATTTACAATGAGCAGTTCTTC	CASIGQGIYNEQFF
TRBD2	-	TRBV7-9	14	TRBJ2-7	TGTGCCAGCAGCCCTGCCGGGACTAGCGACGAGCAGTACTTC	CASSPAGTSDEQYF
TRBD1	-	TRBV11-3	15	TRBJ1-1	TGTGCCAGCAGCATCTCCGGGACAGGGAACACTGAAGCTTTCTTT	CASSISGTGNTEAFF
-	-	TRBV21-1	15	TRBJ2-1	TGTGCCAGCAGCATACCTAGCGGGATGGACAATGAGCAGTTCTTC	CASSIPSGMDNEQFF
-	-	TRBV5-5	14	TRBJ2-7	TGTGCCAGCAGCTTGGATGTGGGGCTTGGCGAGCAGTACTTC	CASSLDVGLGEQYF
-	-	TRBV28	11	TRBJ1-2	TGTGCCAGCAGATCCAGCTATGGCTACACCTTC	CASRSSYGYTF
-	-	TRBV10-3	12	TRBJ1-2	TGTGCCATCAGTGATAACGGCTCAGGTGACACCTTC	CAISDNGSGDTF
TRBD1	-	TRBV27	13	TRBJ1-2	TGTGCCAGCAGTGCGACAGGGGGCTATGGCTACACCTTC	CASSATGGYGYTF
-	-	TRBV19	15	TRBJ1-3	TGTGCCAGTACGATTGACAGGAGCTCTGGAAACACCATATATTTT	CASTIDRSSGNTIYF
-	-	TRBV5-8	16	TRBJ2-2	TGTGCCAGCACCCGACCGGGGTTTACGAACACCGGGGAGCTGTTTTTT	CASTRPGFTNTGELFF
-	-	TRBV7-2	14	TRBJ2-3	TGTGCCAGCAGCCCTAGCCCGAACCGCCAACTTGGGAATTTT	CASSPSPNRQLGNF
TRBD2	-	TRBV10-3	15	TRBJ2-3	TGTGCCACGGGGGCTAGCGGGGGGCTGGCAGATACGCAGTATTTT	CATGASGGLADTQYF
-	few	TRBV29-1	14	TRBJ1-2	TGCAGCGTTGAAGACATAGCGATAAACTATGGCTACACCTTC	CSVEDIAINYGYTF
TRBD1	-	TRBV5-1	16	TRBJ1-6	TGCGCCAGCAGCGTCTCCGGGACAGTAATGGCTTCACCCCTCCACTTT	CASSVSGTVMASPLHF
TRBD2	-	TRBV27	13	TRBJ2-7	TGTGCCAGCAGTTATGCGGGAGGCTACGAGCAGTACTTC	CASSYAGGYEQYF
TRBD1	-	TRBV27	14	TRBJ1-1	TGTGCCAGCAGCCGGACAGGTGGTAACACTGAAGCTTTCTTT	CASSRTGGNTEAFF
-	-	TRBV28	14	TRBJ1-1	TGTGCCAGCAGTTACCCTCAGGGGTACACTGAAGCTTTCTTT	CASSYPQGYTEAFF
-	once	TRBV19	11	TRBJ2-1	TGTGCCAGTAGTTTCCGACAGGAGCAGTTCTTC	CASSFRQEQFF
-	-	TRBV2	14	TRBJ1-2	TGTGCCAGCAGTGAAGCGGCGGGGAACTATGGCTACACCTTC	CASSEAAGNYGYTF
TRBD2	once	TRBV19	18	TRBJ2-2	TGTGCCAGTAGTAGAAAGGGACTAGCCGAATCGAACACCGGGGAGCTGTTTTTT	CASSRKGLAESNTGELFF
-	-	TRBV2	13	TRBJ2-1	TGTGCCAGTCGGACAATCTCCTACAATGAGCAGTTCTTC	CASRTISYNEQFF
TRBD1	few	TRBV4-2	15	TRBJ2-7	TGTGCCAGCAGTCTAAACGTGGGACAGGGGTACGAGCAGTACTTC	CASSLNVGQGYEQYF
-	-	TRBV5-4	13	TRBJ2-3	TGTGCCAGCAGCCAAGAACCGGCAGATACGCAGTATTTT	CASSQEPADTQYF
-	-	TRBV5-1	14	TRBJ2-7	TGCGCCAGCAGCTTGAGAAATCCCAGCTACGAGCAGTACTTC	CASSLRNPSYEQYF
TRBD2	once	TRBV20-1	14	TRBJ2-5	TGCAGTGCTAGTCCGGGACTAGCTGCGGAGACCCAGTACTTC	CSASPGLAAETQYF
TRBD1	-	TRBV28	14	TRBJ1-2	TGTGCCAGCACCCCGACGGGACAGGGGCGGGGCTACACCTTC	CASTPTGQGRGYTF
-	-	TRBV4-1	14	TRBJ2-7	TGCGCCAGCAGCGGGTTCTCGGGGTCCTACGAGCAGTACTTC	CASSGFSGSYEQYF
-	-	TRBV28	12	TRBJ1-4	TGTGCCAGCAGTGTTCTTAATGAAAAACTGTTTTTT	CASSVLNEKLFF
-	-	TRBV27	15	TRBJ2-7	TGTGCCAGCAGTACTACTAGCTTGGGTTCGGACGAGCAGTACTTC	CASSTTSLGSDEQYF
-	once	TRBV19	15	TRBJ1-6	TGTGCCAGTAGTATGGTCGGAGGGGCTAATTCACCCCTCCACTTT	CASSMVGGANSPLHF
TRBD2	once	TRBV28	16	TRBJ2-7	TGTGCCAGCAGTCCCCGCCTAGCGGGGGGATTCTACGAGCAGTACTTC	CASSPRLAGGFYEQYF